Here is one T cell receptor (beta chain) with its context. The data originate from a study of blood T cell repertoires in COVID-19. Study at large: Some COVID-19 samples were acute and others convalescent; all came from the United States, Italy and Spain. The cDNA or gDNA used as material had been derived from T cells, B-cell-depleted T cells, or PBMCs.

V gave up 4 bases and J gave up 4 bases; unmatched junction bases: 6. Germline V gives CDR1 LGHDT, CDR2 YNNKEL (reference sequence). CDR3 length: 15 residues. Methods used by the authors: Reference gene primer amplification in the assay estimated nucleated cell counts. The protocol was immunoSEQ multiplex PCR, while the TCRdb copy is restricted to in-frame clones and leaves out a portion. The V and J calls and the clone size are those of that table, but D and trimming were determined from the DNA. There are roughly 130,000 clones in the sample; more than 75% occur only once, and around 3.4% lies in the top ten.

Sequenced: peripheral blood. This TCR came from a woman aged 60 to 75 with acute or convalescent COVID-19. The J gene is TRBJ2-1, the V gene TRBV3-1 (or the pseudogene TRBV3-2), with 8 bases fitting TRBD1. Here the CDR3 DNA reads TGTGCCAGCAGCCCCGGTCAGGGGGCATACAATGAGCAGTTCTTC. Encoded protein: CASSPGQGAYNEQFF.